The clone carrying this T cell receptor beta chain showed up just a few times. Its specificity is not known. The data were taken from a study of beta chain features in type 1 diabetes. This CDR3 spans 19 amino acids. The V and J ends lost 4 bases and 3 bases, in that order; junction bases with no gene match: 15. CDR1 and CDR2 from the germline V gene are LGHNA and YSLEER. Reverse transcribing all isolated RNA meant expressed TCRB transcripts were sequenced. Using immunoSEQ multiplex PCR, the repertoire was profiled, and TCRdb retains in-frame clones only, with some absent. This table has tens of thousands of clones, under 35% appearing once. Study-wide results and limits: Shorter templates might be favored by PCR, and equally so in patients and in controls. Researchers reported that naive, central memory and Treg TCRB repertoires appeared more similar in patients than in healthy donors. Whether TCRB rearrangement is influenced by HLA type went unresolved here.

V is TRBV4-3 and J is TRBJ2-3; the match to TRBD2 covers 11 bases. Sequenced input: stem cell memory CD4+ T cells from blood. The sequence derives from a woman between 18 and 29 years old in good health. CDR3 sequence reads: CASSRRLGIAGGPTDTQYF. The CDR3 DNA follows: TGCGCCAGCAGCCGCAGACTCGGGATAGCGGGGGGGCCTACAGATACGCAGTATTTT.